This TCR beta chain was sequenced in a study of CXCR3-negative and CXCR3-positive naive CD8 T cells. Study-level results: Higher TRB CDR3 hydrophobicity marked CXCR3-positive naive cells relative to CXCR3-negative naive cells. In cryopreserved cells, CXCR3 expression partially decreased, and fresh PBMCs were used in most assays.

Germline CDR1 SQVTM, CDR2 ANQGSEA. The CDR3 length is 12 residues. All TRB cDNA libraries came from 5' RACE performed with UMI labels. After re-calling the 5' RACE reads, TCRdb lists one entry per CDR3 protein, DNA absent. Recorded here are roughly 130,000 distinct CDR3 sequences; the top ten clones represent roughly 0.59%. Note on this clonotype: Its antigen is currently unknown.

The sequenced sample consisted of naive CXCR3+ CD8+ T cells from blood. Subset indicated: CD45RO-CCR7+CD27+CD95- naive CD8+ T cells expressing CXCR3 (TNR3+). This clonotype was obtained from a human donor in good health. Some clones in this sample may be carry-over from other donors' samples. The V and J genes are TRBV29-1 and TRBJ1-1; there is no DNA to check the TCRdb D call of TRBD1. CDR3 loop: CSGETGGAEAFF.